This T cell receptor (beta chain) is drawn from a study of neurological immune-mediated disorders. Synthesis of cDNA was accomplished via 5'RACE employing 10-nucleotide random UMIs. TCRdb ran MiXCR on the 5' RACE reads and lists one entry per CDR3 protein. The sample gives 45,000 to 65,000 distinct CDR3 sequences, 7% to 9% of which show up once; about 1.9% is in the top ten. Documented time point: longitudinal time-point 3. PBMCs stored at -80 C, numbering 2 million, were the origin of the unsorted libraries. The CDR3 contains 13 residues. CDR1 SQVTM and CDR2 ANQGSEA come from the germline V gene. Deletions cut 3 bases from V and 0 bases from J, with 8 bases between. This clonotype was seen many times.

The receptor was derived from a woman aged 40 to 55 in good health. Sequenced material: PBMCs. The chain is built from TRBV29-1 and TRBJ1-2; D unclear. This CDR3 reads CSVEDRTNYGYTF. The CDR3 nucleotides are TGCAGCGTTGAGGATAGGACTAACTATGGCTACACCTTC.